This passage covers 2 T cell receptor beta chains from one sample sequenced in a study of T cells after yellow fever vaccination. Using its own MiXCR run on the 5' RACE reads, TCRdb lists one record per CDR3 protein. Found here are 500,000 to 650,000 distinct CDR3 sequences, about 12% of them singletons; the top ten hold about 15%. Sample: PBMCs, taken on the day of the yellow fever booster vaccination. These receptors all come from a man aged 25 to 40 who received the YFV17D yellow fever vaccine.

The V call is TRBV7-6, the J call TRBJ2-1; the match to TRBD2 covers 10 bases. This CDR3 region has 15 residues. Germline values: CDR1 SGHVS, CDR2 FNYEAQ. V was pared by 5 bases and J by 5 bases, with 6 bases of the junction left unmatched. This CDR3 is CASSPAGTSDNEQFF. CDR3 nucleotide sequence: TGTGCCAGCAGCCCTGCCGGGACTAGCGACAATGAGCAGTTCTTC.

This clonotype was seen a few times. The genes are TRBV18 and TRBJ2-7; D uncertain. V was clipped by 0 bases and J by 6 bases, with 6 bases between them. The germline gives CDR1 KGHSH, CDR2 LQKENI. The CDR3 extends over 12 amino acids. CDR3 coding DNA: TGTGCCAGCTCACCACCGGGTACCGAGCAGTACTTC. Amino acids: CASSPPGTEQYF.